There are many counts of the clone carrying this T cell receptor beta chain. Its antigen is undetermined. The entry originates in a study of CD8 T cells in ankylosing spondylitis. Overall study findings and caveats: Reportedly, significant enrichment of disease-linked clones occurred in matched ankylosing spondylitis synovial fluid. Apparently characteristic of ankylosing spondylitis blood was a TCR beta motif (eight highly homologous variants).

From the 5' RACE reads, TCRdb called clonotypes with MiXCR, one entry per CDR3 protein. The data show about 840,000 distinct CDR3 sequences, with 12% seen just once and just over 0.5% held by the top ten. V was cut by 6 bases and J by 4 bases, with 6 bases left in between. The CDR3 has 11 amino acids. CDR1 is DFQATT, CDR2 SNEGSKA, per germline (reference sequence). The sequence was obtained from a male donor with ankylosing spondylitis. The sequencing input was blood, either unsorted or a sorted T cell fraction (not recorded which). The chain links TRBV20-1 to TRBJ2-2; tentative D call: TRBD1 (6 bases). The CDR3 loop is CSARGTGELFF. The CDR3 DNA follows: TGCAGTGCCAGGGGCACCGGGGAGCTGTTTTTT.